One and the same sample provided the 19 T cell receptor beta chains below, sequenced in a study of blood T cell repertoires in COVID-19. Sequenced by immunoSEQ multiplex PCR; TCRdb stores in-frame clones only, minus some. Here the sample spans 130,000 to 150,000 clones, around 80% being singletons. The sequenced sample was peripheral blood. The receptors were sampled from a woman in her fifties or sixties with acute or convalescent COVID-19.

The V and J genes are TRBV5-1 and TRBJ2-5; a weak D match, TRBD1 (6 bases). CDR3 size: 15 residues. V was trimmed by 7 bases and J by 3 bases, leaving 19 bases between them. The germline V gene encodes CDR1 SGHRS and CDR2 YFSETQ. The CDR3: CASRRDPRQEETQYF. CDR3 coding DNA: TGCGCCAGCCGCAGGGACCCCAGACAGGAAGAGACCCAGTACTTC.

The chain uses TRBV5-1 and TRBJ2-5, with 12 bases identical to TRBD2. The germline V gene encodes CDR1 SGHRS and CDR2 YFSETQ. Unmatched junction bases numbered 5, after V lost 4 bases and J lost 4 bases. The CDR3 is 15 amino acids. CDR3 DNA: TGCGCCAGCAGCCGCGGACTAGCGGGGACAGAGACCCAGTACTTC. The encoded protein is CASSRGLAGTETQYF.

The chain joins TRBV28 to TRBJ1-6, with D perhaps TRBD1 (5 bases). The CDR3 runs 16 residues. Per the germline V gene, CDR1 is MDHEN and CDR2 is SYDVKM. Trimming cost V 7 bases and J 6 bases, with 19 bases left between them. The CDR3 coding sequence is TGTGCCAGCACCTCGAGCTCCCAGGGTAGTAATTCACCCCTCCACTTT. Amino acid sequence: CASTSSSQGSNSPLHF.

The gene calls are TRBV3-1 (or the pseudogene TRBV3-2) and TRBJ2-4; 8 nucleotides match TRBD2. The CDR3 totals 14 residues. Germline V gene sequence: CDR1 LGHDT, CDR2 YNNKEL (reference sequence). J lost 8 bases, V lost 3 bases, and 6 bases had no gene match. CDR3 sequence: CASSQGLVMDIQYF. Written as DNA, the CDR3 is TGTGCCAGCAGCCAGGGACTAGTTATGGACATTCAGTACTTC.

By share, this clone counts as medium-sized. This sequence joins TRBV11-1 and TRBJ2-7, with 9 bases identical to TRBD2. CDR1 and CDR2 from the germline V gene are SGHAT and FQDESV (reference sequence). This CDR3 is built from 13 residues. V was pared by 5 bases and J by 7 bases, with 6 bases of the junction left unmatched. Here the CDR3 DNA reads TGTGCCAGCAGCCGCGGGGGGGCGGGGGAGCAGTACTTC. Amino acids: CASSRGGAGEQYF.

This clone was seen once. The CDR3, as DNA: TGTGCCAGCAGTTGGGACAGGGGTCACCTTAACACCGGGGAGCTGTTTTTT. Amino acids: CASSWDRGHLNTGELFF. The J gene is TRBJ2-2, the V gene TRBV6-2 or TRBV6-3; 10 nucleotides match TRBD1. Germline loops: CDR1 MNHEY, CDR2 SVGEGT. This CDR3 comprises 17 residues. Trimming removed 4 bases from V and 2 bases from J; junction bases left unmatched: 7.

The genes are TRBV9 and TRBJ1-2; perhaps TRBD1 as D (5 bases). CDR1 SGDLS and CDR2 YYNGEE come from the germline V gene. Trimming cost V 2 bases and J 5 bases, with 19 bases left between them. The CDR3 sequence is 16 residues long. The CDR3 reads CASSVSVTDGGYGYTF. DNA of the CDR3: TGTGCCAGCAGCGTTTCTGTCACCGACGGGGGTTATGGCTACACCTTC.

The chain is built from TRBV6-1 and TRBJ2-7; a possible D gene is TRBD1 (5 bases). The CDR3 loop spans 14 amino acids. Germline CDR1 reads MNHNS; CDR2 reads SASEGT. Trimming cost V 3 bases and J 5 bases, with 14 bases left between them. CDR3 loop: CASSDSDKPHEQYF. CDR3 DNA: TGTGCCAGCAGTGATTCGGACAAACCCCACGAGCAGTACTTC.

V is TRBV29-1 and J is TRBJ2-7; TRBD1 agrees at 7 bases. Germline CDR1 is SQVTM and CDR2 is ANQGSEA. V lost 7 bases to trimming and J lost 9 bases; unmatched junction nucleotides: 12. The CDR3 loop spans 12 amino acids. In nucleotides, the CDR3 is TGCAGCGCCGAATATACAGGGGTCGGGCAGTACTTC. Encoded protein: CSAEYTGVGQYF.

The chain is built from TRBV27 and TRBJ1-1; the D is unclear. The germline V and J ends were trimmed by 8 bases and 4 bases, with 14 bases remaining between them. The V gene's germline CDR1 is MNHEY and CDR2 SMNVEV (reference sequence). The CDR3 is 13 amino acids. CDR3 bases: TGTGCCAGCGGCGGAGCTTTGAGCACTGAAGCTTTCTTT. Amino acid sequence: CASGGALSTEAFF.

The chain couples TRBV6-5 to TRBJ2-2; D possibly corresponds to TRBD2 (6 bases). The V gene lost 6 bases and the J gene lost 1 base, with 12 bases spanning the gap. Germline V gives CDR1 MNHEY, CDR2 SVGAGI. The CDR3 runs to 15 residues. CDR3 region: CASSSTGLNTGELFF. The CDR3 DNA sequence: TGTGCCAGCAGCTCGACGGGACTGAACACCGGGGAGCTGTTTTTT.

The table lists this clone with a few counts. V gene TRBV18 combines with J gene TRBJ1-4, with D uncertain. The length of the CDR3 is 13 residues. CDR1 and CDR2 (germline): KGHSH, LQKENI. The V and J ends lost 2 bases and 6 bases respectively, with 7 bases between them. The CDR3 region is CASSPGRDEKLFF. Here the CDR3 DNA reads TGTGCCAGCTCACCAGGGAGAGATGAAAAACTGTTTTTT.

CDR3 DNA: TGTGCCAGCAGCCGGAACCGGGACTCTGGCTACACCTTC. Residues: CASSRNRDSGYTF. The chain has TRBV14 and TRBJ1-2; D is possibly TRBD1 (5 bases). The CDR3 totals 13 residues. Trimming pared 4 bases from V and 7 bases from J, leaving 13 bases between. The germline CDR1 and CDR2 sequences are SGHDN and FVKESK. Looking up the rest from reference TRBV14 and TRBJ1-2 gives the full variable domain: EAGVTQFPSHSVIEKGQTVTLRCDPISGHDNLYWYRRVMGKEIKFLLHFVKESKQDESGMPNNRFLAERTGGTYSTLKVQPAELEDSGVYFCASSRNRDSGYTFGSGTRLTVV.

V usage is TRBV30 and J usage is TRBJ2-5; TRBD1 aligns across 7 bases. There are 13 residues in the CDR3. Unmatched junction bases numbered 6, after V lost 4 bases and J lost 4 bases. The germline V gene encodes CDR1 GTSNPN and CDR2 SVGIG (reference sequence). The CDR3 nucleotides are TGTGCCTGGAACCGGGACAGAGGAGAGACCCAGTACTTC. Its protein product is CAWNRDRGETQYF. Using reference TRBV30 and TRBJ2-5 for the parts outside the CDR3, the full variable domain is SQTIHQWPATLVQPVGSPLSLECTVEGTSNPNLYWYRQAAGRGLQLLFYSVGIGQISSEVPQNLSASRPQDRQFILSSKKLLLSDSGFYLCAWNRDRGETQYFGPGTRLLVL.

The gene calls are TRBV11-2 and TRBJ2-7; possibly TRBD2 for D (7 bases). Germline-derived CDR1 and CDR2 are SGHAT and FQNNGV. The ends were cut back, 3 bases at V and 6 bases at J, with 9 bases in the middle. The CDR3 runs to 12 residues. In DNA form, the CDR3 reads TGTGCCAGCAGCTTGGGGGGGCGCGAGCAGTACTTC. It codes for CASSLGGREQYF.

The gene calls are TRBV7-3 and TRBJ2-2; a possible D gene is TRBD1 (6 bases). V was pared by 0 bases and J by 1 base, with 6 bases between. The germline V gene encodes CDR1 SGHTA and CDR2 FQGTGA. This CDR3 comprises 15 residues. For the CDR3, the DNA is TGTGCCAGCAGCTTAACGGGACAGAACACCGGGGAGCTGTTTTTT. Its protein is CASSLTGQNTGELFF.

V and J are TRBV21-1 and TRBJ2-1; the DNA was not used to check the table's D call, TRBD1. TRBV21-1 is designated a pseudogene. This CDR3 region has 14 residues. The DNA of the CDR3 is TGTGCCAGCAGCCCAGACAGGGGGCGCAATGAGCAGTTCTTC. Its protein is CASSPDRGRNEQFF.

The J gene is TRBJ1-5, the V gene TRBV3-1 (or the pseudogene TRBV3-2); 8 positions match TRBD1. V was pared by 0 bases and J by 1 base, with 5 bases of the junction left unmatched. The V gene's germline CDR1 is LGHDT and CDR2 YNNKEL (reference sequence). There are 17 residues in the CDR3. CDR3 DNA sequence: TGTGCCAGCAGCCAAGAAACCCAGGGGGCGAGCAATCAGCCCCAGCATTTT. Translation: CASSQETQGASNQPQHF.

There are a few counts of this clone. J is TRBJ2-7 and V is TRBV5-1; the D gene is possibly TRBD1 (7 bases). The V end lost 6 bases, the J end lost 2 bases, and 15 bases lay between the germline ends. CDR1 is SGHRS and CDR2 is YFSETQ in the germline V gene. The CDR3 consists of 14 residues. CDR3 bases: TGCGCCAGCACCCGGACAGGAGGGCCCTACGAGCAGTACTTC. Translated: CASTRTGGPYEQYF.